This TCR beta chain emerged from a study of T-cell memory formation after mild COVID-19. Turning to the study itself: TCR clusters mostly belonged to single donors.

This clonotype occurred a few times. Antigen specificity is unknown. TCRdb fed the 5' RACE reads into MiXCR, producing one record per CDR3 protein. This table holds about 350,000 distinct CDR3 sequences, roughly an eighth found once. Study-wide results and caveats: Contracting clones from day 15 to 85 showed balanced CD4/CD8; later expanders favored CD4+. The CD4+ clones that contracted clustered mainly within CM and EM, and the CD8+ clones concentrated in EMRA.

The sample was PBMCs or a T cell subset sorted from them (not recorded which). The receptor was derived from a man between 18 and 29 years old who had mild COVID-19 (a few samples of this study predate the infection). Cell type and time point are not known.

In DNA, the CDR3 is TGTGCCAGCAGCTTAACGGTGCGGGCAGATACGCAGTATTTT. Translated, it gives CASSLTVRADTQYF. This chain connects TRBV7-2 to TRBJ2-3; D possibly corresponds to TRBD2 (5 bases). This CDR3 region has 14 residues. Germline V lookup: CDR1 SGHTA, CDR2 FQGNSA. Between the trimmed V and J ends, which lost 2 bases and 4 bases, there was a span of 10 bases.